This TCR beta chain was obtained from a study of cytomegalovirus exposure and HLA in healthy donors. About the study: An earlier analysis identified approximately 110 million unique TCR beta sequences in about 200 million T cells.

Details on this clone: No antigen is known for it.

Trimming removed 5 bases from V and 6 bases from J; junction bases left unmatched: 5. CDR3 length equals 14 residues. Germline CDR1 SEHNR, CDR2 FQNEAQ (reference sequence). PCR used 60 Vbeta primers and 13 Jbeta primers. The repertoire was sequenced with immunoSEQ multiplex PCR; TCRdb's copy has only in-frame clones and lacks some. Of about 220,000 clones in the sample, 75% to 90% were seen once. Study results and limitations: Owing to their indistinguishability, certain V segments, notably TRBV6-2 and TRBV6-3, were excluded.

The chain uses TRBV7-9 and TRBJ2-1; 9 positions match TRBD1. The source of this sequence is a boy aged 2 to 9 in good health and CMV-seronegative. What was sequenced was PBMCs. The CDR3 DNA is TGTGCCAGCAGCCAAGAGACAGGGGGCAATGAGCAGTTCTTC. Translation: CASSQETGGNEQFF.